This entry is about one T cell receptor (beta chain). Its antigen remains unknown. This sample was taken from a study of OX40 agonist ivuxolimab in advanced cancers. Data came from immunoSEQ multiplex PCR; TCRdb stores just in-frame clones and leaves some out. Of approximately 68,000 clones detected, roughly nine tenths appear once; the ten largest clones hold 0.85% to 0.95%. The V end was cut by 4 bases, the J end by 5 bases, with 11 bases between. Germline CDR1 reads SQVTM; CDR2 reads ANQGSEA. The CDR3 is 12 residues long. Study-level points and caveats: It was not determined which antigens were specifically recognized by the peripheral T cells that had undergone clonal expansion. With doses of 0.1-3.0 mg/kg, partial responders showed among the lowest clonal expansion.

Specimen: CD4+ or CD8+ T cells sorted from blood, collected in a trial of the OX40 agonist ivuxolimab. The rearrangement joins TRBV29-1 to TRBJ2-5, with D possibly being TRBD1 (8 bases). The clonotype comes from an adult with an advanced solid tumor such as melanoma, head and neck, liver or kidney cancer. The CDR3 region has the DNA TGCAGCGTTGTACAGGGGGGGGAGACCCAGTACTTC. It codes for CSVVQGGETQYF.